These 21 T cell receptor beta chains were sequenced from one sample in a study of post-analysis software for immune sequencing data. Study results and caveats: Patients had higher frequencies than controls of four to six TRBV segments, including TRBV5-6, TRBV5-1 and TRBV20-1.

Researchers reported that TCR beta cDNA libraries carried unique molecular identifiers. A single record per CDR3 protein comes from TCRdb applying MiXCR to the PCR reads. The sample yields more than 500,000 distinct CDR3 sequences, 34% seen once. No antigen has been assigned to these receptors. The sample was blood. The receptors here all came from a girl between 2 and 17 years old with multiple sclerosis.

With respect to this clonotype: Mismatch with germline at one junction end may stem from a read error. In DNA form, the CDR3 reads TGTGCCAGCAGCTTGGTTGGGGAGACCCGGTACTTC. Translation: CASSLVGETRYF. V is TRBV5-5 and J is TRBJ2-5, with a weak D call TRBD2 (5 bases). CDR1 and CDR2 from the germline V gene are SGHKS and YYEKEE (reference sequence). CDR3 size: 12 residues.

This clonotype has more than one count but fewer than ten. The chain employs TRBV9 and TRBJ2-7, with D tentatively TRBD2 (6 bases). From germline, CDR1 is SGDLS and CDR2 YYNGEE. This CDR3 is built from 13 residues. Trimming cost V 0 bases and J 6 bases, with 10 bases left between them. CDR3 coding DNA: TGTGCCAGCAGCGTAGCTTTGCGGGGCGAGCAGTACTTC. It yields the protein CASSVALRGEQYF.

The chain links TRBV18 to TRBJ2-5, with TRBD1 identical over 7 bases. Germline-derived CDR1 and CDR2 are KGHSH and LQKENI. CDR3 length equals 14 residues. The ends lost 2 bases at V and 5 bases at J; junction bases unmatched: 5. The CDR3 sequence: CASSPLDRTETQYF. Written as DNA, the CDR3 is TGTGCCAGCTCACCATTGGACAGGACGGAGACCCAGTACTTC.

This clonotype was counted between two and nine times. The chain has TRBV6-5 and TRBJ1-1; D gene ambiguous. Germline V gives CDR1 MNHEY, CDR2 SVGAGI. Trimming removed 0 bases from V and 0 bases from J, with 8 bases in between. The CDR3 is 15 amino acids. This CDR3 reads CASSYSFTLNTEAFF. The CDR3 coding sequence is TGTGCCAGCAGTTACTCGTTCACGCTGAACACTGAAGCTTTCTTT.

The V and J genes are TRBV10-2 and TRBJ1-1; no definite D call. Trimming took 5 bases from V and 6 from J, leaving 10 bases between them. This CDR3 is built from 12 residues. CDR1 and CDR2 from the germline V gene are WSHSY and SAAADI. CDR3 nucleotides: TGCGCCAGCAGTCCATTGGGCCCTGAAGCTTTCTTT. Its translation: CASSPLGPEAFF.

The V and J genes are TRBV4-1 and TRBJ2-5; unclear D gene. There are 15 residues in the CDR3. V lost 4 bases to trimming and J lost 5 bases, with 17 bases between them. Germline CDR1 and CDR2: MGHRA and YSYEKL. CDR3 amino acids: CASSLQMGFQETQYF. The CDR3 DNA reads TGCGCCAGCAGCCTTCAAATGGGGTTCCAGGAGACCCAGTACTTC.

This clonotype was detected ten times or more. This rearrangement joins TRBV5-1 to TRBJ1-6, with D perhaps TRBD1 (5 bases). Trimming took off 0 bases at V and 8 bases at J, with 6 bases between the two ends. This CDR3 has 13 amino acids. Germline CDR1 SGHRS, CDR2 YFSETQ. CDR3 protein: CASSLVGDSPLHF. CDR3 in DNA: TGCGCCAGCAGCTTGGTGGGGGATTCACCCCTCCACTTT.

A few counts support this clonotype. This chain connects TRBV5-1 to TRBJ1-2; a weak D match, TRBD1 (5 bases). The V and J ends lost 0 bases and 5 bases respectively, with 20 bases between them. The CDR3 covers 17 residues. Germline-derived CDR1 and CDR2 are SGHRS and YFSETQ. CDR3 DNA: TGCGCCAGCAGCTTGGCGGGAAATCTCCCTGGGGGATATGGCTACACCTTC. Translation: CASSLAGNLPGGYGYTF.

The DNA for the CDR3 is TGTGCCAGCAGCTTATTCTCGGCTCCTCAAGAGACCCAGTACTTC. This gives the protein CASSLFSAPQETQYF. The chain carries TRBV7-3 and TRBJ2-5; D is uncertain. Germline V gives CDR1 SGHTA, CDR2 FQGTGA. This CDR3 is 15 amino acids long. The V gene lost 2 bases and the J gene lost 2 bases, with 12 bases spanning the gap.

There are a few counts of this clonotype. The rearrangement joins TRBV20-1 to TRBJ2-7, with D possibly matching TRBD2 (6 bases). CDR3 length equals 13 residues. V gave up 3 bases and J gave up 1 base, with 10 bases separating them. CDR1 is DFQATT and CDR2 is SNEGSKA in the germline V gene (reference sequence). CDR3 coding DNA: TGCAGTGCTAGGTGGGACTCTTCCTACGAGCAGTACTTC. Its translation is CSARWDSSYEQYF.

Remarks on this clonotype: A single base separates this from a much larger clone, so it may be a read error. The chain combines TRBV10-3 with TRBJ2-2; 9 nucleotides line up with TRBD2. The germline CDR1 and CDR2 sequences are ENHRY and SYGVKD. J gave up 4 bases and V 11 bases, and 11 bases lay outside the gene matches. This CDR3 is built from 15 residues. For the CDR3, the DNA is TGTGCCTTAAAGCGGGGGGCCGGGAGCACCGGGGAGCTGTTTTTT. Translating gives CALKRGAGSTGELFF.

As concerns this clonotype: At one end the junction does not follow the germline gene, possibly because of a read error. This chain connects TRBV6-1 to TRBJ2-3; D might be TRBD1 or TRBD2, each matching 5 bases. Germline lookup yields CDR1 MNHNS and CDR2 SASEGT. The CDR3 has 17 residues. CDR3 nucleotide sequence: TGTACCAGCAGTACCCTCCCGGGGCAGGTTAGCACAGATACGCAGTATTTT. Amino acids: CTSSTLPGQVSTDTQYF.

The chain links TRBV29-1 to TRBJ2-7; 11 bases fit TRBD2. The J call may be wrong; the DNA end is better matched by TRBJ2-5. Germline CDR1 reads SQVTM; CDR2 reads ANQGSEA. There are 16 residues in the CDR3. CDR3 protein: CSVGLLPSGGTETQYF. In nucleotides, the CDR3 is TGCAGCGTTGGACTCCTTCCTAGCGGGGGGACAGAGACCCAGTACTTC.

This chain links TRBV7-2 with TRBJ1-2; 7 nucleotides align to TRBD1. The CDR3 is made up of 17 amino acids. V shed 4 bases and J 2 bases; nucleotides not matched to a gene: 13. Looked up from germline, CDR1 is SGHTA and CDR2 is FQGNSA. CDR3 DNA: TGTGCCAGCAGCTCCCAGGGACAGTTACGGATAAACTATGGCTACACCTTC. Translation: CASSSQGQLRINYGYTF.

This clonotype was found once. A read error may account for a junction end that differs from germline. CDR3 in DNA: TGTGCTAGTGGTTTGGTATCTGGGGATCTCACCGGGGAGCCGTTTTTT. Protein: CASGLVSGDLTGEPFF. The rearrangement joins TRBV12-5 to TRBJ2-2, with a weak D call TRBD2 (5 bases). Looked up from germline, CDR1 is LGHNT and CDR2 is FRNRAP. The CDR3 is 16 amino acids.

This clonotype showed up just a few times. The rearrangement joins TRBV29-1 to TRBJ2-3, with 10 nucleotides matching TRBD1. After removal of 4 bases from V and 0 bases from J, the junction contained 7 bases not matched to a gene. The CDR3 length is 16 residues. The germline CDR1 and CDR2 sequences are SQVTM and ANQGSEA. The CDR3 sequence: CSVGGQGPPSTDTQYF. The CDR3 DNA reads TGCAGCGTTGGGGGACAGGGGCCTCCTAGCACAGATACGCAGTATTTT.

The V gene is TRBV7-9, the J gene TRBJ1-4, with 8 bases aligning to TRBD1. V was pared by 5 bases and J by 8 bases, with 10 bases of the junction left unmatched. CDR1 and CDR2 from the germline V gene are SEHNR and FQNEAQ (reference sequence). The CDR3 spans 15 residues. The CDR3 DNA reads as TGTGCCAGCAGCGATAGGACAGGGCTCGGCGAAAAACTGTTTTTT. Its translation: CASSDRTGLGEKLFF. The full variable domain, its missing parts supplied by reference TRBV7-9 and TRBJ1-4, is DTGVSQNPRHKITKRGQNVTFRCDPISEHNRLYWYRQTLGQGPEFLTYFQNEAQLEKSRLLSDRFSAERPKGSFSTLEIQRTEQGDSAMYLCASSDRTGLGEKLFFGSGTQLSVL.

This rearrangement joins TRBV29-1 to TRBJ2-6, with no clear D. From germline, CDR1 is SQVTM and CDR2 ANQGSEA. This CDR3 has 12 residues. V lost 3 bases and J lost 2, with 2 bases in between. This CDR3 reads CSVEAGANVLTF. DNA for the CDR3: TGCAGCGTTGAGGCTGGGGCCAACGTCCTGACTTTC.

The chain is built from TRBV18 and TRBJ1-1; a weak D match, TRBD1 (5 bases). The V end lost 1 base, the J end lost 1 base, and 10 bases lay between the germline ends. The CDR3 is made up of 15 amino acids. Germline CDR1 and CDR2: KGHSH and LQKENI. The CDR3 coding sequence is TGTGCCAGCTCACCACGGGACGGCGCGAACACTGAAGCTTTCTTT. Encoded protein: CASSPRDGANTEAFF.

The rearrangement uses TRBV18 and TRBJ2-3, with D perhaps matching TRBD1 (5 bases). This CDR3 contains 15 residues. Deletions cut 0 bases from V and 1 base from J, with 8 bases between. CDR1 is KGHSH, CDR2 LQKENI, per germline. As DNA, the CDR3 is TGTGCCAGCTCACCACCCCAAGGGGGCACAGATACGCAGTATTTT. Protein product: CASSPPQGGTDTQYF.

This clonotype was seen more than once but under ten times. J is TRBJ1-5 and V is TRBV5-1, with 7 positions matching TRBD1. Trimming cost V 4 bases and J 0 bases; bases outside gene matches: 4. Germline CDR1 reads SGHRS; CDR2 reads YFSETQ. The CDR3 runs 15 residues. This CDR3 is CASSEGQSSNQPQHF. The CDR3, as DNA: TGCGCCAGCAGCGAGGGACAGTCTAGCAATCAGCCCCAGCATTTT. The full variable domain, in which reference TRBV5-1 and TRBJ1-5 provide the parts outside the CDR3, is KAGVTQTPRYLIKTRGQQVTLSCSPISGHRSVSWYQQTPGQGLQFLFEYFSETQRNKGNFPGRFSGRQFSNSRSEMNVSTLELGDSALYLCASSEGQSSNQPQHFGDGTRLSIL.